This T cell receptor beta chain was sequenced for a study of cytomegalovirus exposure and HLA in healthy donors (dated by TCRdb to the late 2010s). A note on the overall study: In an earlier analysis of about 560 of the donors, 276 Gb of sequence data and about 110 million unique TCR beta sequences from about 190 million T cells were reported. Roughly 310 gigabases of sequencing data and approximately 84 million unique TCR sequences were included in an early release covering roughly 600 HLA-typed donors. Of the roughly 410 genotyped donors, approximately 80% were placed in the genetic ancestry cluster associated with self-reported Caucasian donors. The study aimed to test whether cataloging public T cell receptors could reveal signatures of past pathogen exposure. Using immunosequencing, the study profiled T cell repertoires from about 610 subjects and related those repertoires to cytomegalovirus serostatus. Besides the first cohort of 500 to 700 subjects, a separate validation cohort made up of roughly 130 different subjects was used. High-throughput TCR immunosequencing, statistical association of individual TCRs with disease status, and machine learning were combined to predict cytomegalovirus infection status. A later analysis re-analyzed previously published TCR beta repertoires from hundreds of donors and added high-resolution HLA genotyping to study TCR occurrence patterns. The later analysis used no new phenotypic data to find candidate immune exposures, relying instead on TCR beta sequences and their occurrence across donors. An earlier analysis of approximately 630 of the donors applied high-throughput TCR beta sequencing to assess whether each TCR beta V gene segment acted as functional or pseudogenic. Donor age, sex, ethnicity and CMV serostatus were compiled alongside the repertoire data. A later genetic analysis used genome-wide SNP genotypes for about three fifths of the 666 donors, treating that subset as a discovery cohort. All discovery cohort repertoires had been generated on a single sequencing platform. HLA typing covered class I and class II loci at four-digit resolution. Typing coverage differed by locus: A, B, C, DRB1 and DQB1 were typed in roughly 620-630 donors, DQA1 in about 500, DPA1 in around 610, and DPB1 in roughly 450. Four to six DR-DQ haplotypes were handled as single units for association and clustering, since linkage in the cohort was strong. Across 398 genotyped donors of the cohort, an average of roughly 230,000 unique TCR beta nucleotide sequences per donor were sequenced, and approximately 19% of those sequences were non-productive.

With respect to this clone: Which antigen it targets is not known.

V and J lose 4 bases and 2 bases, and a span of 6 bases separates them. The CDR3 has 13 amino acids, counting the end cysteine and phenylalanine. The DNA shown is the 39-base CDR3, in frame from base 1. The germline V gene encodes CDR1 LNHDA and CDR2 SQIVND (reference sequence). In total, just over 650 healthy bone marrow donors made up the cohort. At the time of sampling, every cohort member was nominally healthy, though immune exposures that went unrecorded were likely present. The donor tested CMV seronegative, placing the donor among the 350 or so seronegative members of the cohort. Each donor provided a peripheral blood sample, and peripheral blood mononuclear cells were used for TCR beta sequencing. The Qiagen DNeasy Blood Extraction Kit was used to extract genomic DNA from the blood cell samples. Library preparation employed the immunoSEQ multiplex PCR assay. For the multiplex PCR, a mixture combining 60 forward primers for TCR Vbeta segments and 13 reverse primers for TCR Jbeta segments was used. The CDR3 region of rearranged TCR beta genes was amplified from genomic DNA with a multiplex PCR assay. On the Illumina HiSeq System, the amplified TCR beta libraries were sequenced as 87-base-pair reads. As for the original processing: A later analysis tallied 75 million to 95 million unique TCR beta chains across the 666 repertoires, and approximately 12 million of those chains were shared by two or more donors. Raw reads were error-corrected and collapsed into unique sequences by a nearest-neighbor algorithm in which closely related sequences were merged to remove PCR and sequencing errors. Alignment of CDR3 sequences to IMGT reference sequences was used to assign V, D and J gene segments. Each retained sequence needed at least a six-nucleotide match to both a V gene segment and a J gene segment. Rearrangements were called productive when the CDR3 lacked stop codons and stayed in frame with V and J; all others were non-productive. Following IMGT convention, CDR3 was defined as the stretch from the second conserved V-encoded cysteine to the conserved J-encoded phenylalanine. The earlier analysis of 587 of the donors excluded sequences that lacked an unambiguous match to a single V gene segment. In an earlier analysis of a few hundred of the donors, V segments were called functional above 56.7% productive rearrangements and were called segregating when the between-donor standard deviation exceeded 5%. A statistical classification framework was developed to diagnose cytomegalovirus status using the catalog of TCR beta chain sequences. In a later analysis, V and J genes were assigned by comparing TCR nucleotide sequences against IMGT/GENE-DB human TR gene sequences. The TCRdist pipeline was used in a later analysis to assign CDR3 sequences and most-parsimonious VDJ recombination scenarios. In a later analysis, every TCR beta chain was defined by the combination of its CDR3 amino acid sequence and its V-gene family, and reads without a unique V-gene family were dropped. As a way to deal with suspected cross-contamination and a sequencing artifact, a later analysis dropped over 550 nucleotide sequences that were highly shared and had low generation probability. In a later analysis, a clonal expansion index was calculated for each public chain from normalized within-repertoire ranks of inferred template counts. Generation probabilities in a later analysis came from a VDJ recombination model fitted to out-of-frame rearrangements, and those results were checked against IGoR. In a later analysis, hypergeometric tests were used to score TCR-TCR, TCR-HLA and TCR-CMV co-occurrence, with a repertoire-size bias correction applied to TCR pairs. False discovery rates were estimated in a later analysis by permuting HLA or CMV assignments 20 times. In a later analysis, co-occurring TCRs were grouped using DBSCAN, and TCRdist sequence similarity was added for clustering within HLA-allele-positive subsets. Co-occurrence clustering excluded repertoires with fewer than 30,000 or more than 120,000 public chains, plus five with anomalous nucleotide sharing. Imported from immuneACCESS, the table was reduced by TCRdb to in-frame sequences with V and J called. These copies leave out some clones; in studies compared against another copy, an unresolved V gene accounts for under half, and the cause of the remainder is not known. V, J and clone size are taken as reported in that table, and D and trimming were inferred from the DNA itself. This specimen's table enumerates under 130,000 clones. The ten largest account for approximately 3.7% of the sample.

Beyond this particular receptor, the publication reports: In both the original and validation cohorts, the classifier was reported to diagnose cytomegalovirus status with high specificity and sensitivity. In a later analysis, TCR association rates were found to vary across HLA loci, with the most associated TCRs seen for DRB1 alleles and the fewest for HLA-C alleles. In a later analysis, HLA-associated TCR beta chains showed more clonal expansion and lower generation probabilities than non-associated chains that were equally common. When HLA alleles, especially DR and DQ, strongly co-occurred, TCR associations were difficult to assign to individual alleles. Most TCR sequences were observed very rarely across donors, whereas some public TCRs were present in many individuals. Three of the identified cytomegalovirus-associated TCR beta chains were confirmed in vitro to be specific for cytomegalovirus antigens. Fewer than 20 rarely observed V segments, including chromosome 9 orphons, were excluded from the earlier analysis of approximately 500 of the donors because counts were too low. Linkage disequilibrium might explain the correlated functional status among segregating V segments, but an unknown experimental factor could not be excluded. A further reported finding was that TCR beta sequences accurately predicted the HLA-A and HLA-B alleles for most subjects in the first cohort. According to a later analysis, parvovirus B19, influenza, CMV and Epstein-Barr virus appeared linked to several top co-occurrence clusters. In a later analysis, most CMV-associated TCR beta chains were found to appear HLA-restricted, with HLA associations seemingly driven largely by CMV exposure. Some IMGT-functional V segments, including TRBV6-2 and TRBV6-3, could not be told apart with the 87-base-pair reads, so those segments were excluded. In the study, roughly 160 TCR beta chains were listed as associated with cytomegalovirus. Broadly in line with IMGT annotations, most TCR beta V segments showed up in productive rearrangements about 87% or about 30% of the time in an earlier analysis of several hundred of the donors. This cohort had only TCR beta chains sequenced, and the lack of alpha or paired-chain data limited which features could be detected. Specific HLA alleles were associated with 16,951 TCR beta sequences at a false discovery rate of 0.05 in a later analysis. The sequencing pipeline was judged likely to have produced a cluster of highly shared sequence variants as a technical artifact. V-gene and J-gene trimming of TCR beta chains was associated with a missense DCLRE1C variant in a later genetic analysis, and the association was replicated in an independent cohort. The presence/absence analyses assumed that sequencing depth was roughly uniform across donors, and that assumption may not be true. A later genetic analysis reported fewer N-insertions in productive TCRs among donors in an Asian-associated ancestry cluster than the approximately 670-donor mean. Because some donors lacked HLA typing at each locus, the association tests relied only on the typed subset. For the cohort, immune exposure information was limited to CMV serostatus. The authors suggested that the approach could potentially be extended to other disease states and immunological phenotypes.

The material sequenced was PBMCs. The chain is encoded by TRBV19 joined to TRBJ2-1, with TRBD2 as a weak D call on 5 bases. The clonotype originates from a man in his forties or fifties in good health and CMV-seronegative. CDR3 sequence: CASSSGPYNEQFF. The base sequence is TGTGCCAGTAGTAGCGGGCCCTACAATGAGCAGTTCTTC.